Listed below are T cell receptor beta chains from one sample, sequenced in a study of cytomegalovirus exposure and HLA in healthy donors. Repertoires were generated with immunoSEQ multiplex PCR, while TCRdb's copy carries only in-frame clones and drops some. The table lists around 150,000 clones, over 55% of them singletons. The sequenced material came from PBMCs. These TCRs come from a man in his forties in good health and CMV-seronegative. The CDR3 runs from the conserved cysteine through the conserved F or W. A D gene is named only where the DNA matches it firmly. Clone size is stated in some rows and not others, as once, few, many or a class when expanded.

V gene	clone size	J gene	D gene	CDR3 protein	CDR3 DNA
TRBV4-3	NA	TRBJ1-2	TRBD1	CASSQVGTGSYGYTF	TGCGCCAGCAGCCAAGTGGGGACAGGGAGTTATGGCTACACCTTC
TRBV6-4	NA	TRBJ2-3	TRBD2	CASSVERDLRTDTQYF	TGTGCCAGCAGTGTCGAGCGGGACCTAAGAACAGATACGCAGTATTTT
TRBV25-1	NA	TRBJ1-4	NA	CASPTDSPTSEKLFF	TGTGCCAGCCCTACCGACAGCCCCACGAGTGAAAAACTGTTTTTT
TRBV6-1	NA	TRBJ2-3	NA	CASTLAFTQYF	TGTGCCAGCACACTAGCATTTACGCAGTATTTT
TRBV5-1	NA	TRBJ2-3	NA	CASSFGTSTDTQYF	TGCGCCAGCAGCTTCGGGACTAGCACAGATACGCAGTATTTT
TRBV5-1	NA	TRBJ2-2	TRBD1	CASSLKLDRPGELFF	TGCGCCAGCAGCTTAAAACTGGACAGGCCCGGGGAGCTGTTTTTT
TRBV15	NA	TRBJ2-7	NA	CATSREGRSYEQYF	TGTGCCACCAGCAGAGAAGGCAGGTCCTACGAGCAGTACTTC
TRBV18	NA	TRBJ1-1	TRBD1	CASSQQGADTEAFF	TGTGCCAGCTCGCAACAGGGGGCGGACACTGAAGCTTTCTTT
TRBV13	few	TRBJ2-3	NA	CASSLRVRDTQYF	TGTGCCAGCAGCTTGAGGGTGAGAGATACGCAGTATTTT
TRBV5-4	NA	TRBJ2-5	TRBD2	CASSLSTSGGYQETQYF	TGTGCCAGCAGCTTGAGTACTAGCGGGGGATACCAAGAGACCCAGTACTTC
TRBV7-8	NA	TRBJ2-3	NA	CASSSRGDSTDTQYF	TGTGCCAGCAGCTCACGGGGAGACAGCACAGATACGCAGTATTTT
TRBV2	NA	TRBJ1-2	NA	CASSEPRGYGYTF	TGTGCCAGCAGTGAGCCCAGGGGTTATGGCTACACCTTC
TRBV7-2	NA	TRBJ1-4	TRBD1	CASSATGTGFEKPFF	TGTGCCAGCAGCGCCACCGGGACAGGGTTTGAAAAACCGTTTTTT
TRBV29-1	NA	TRBJ2-3	NA	CSELNTDTQYF	TGCAGCGAATTAAACACAGATACGCAGTATTTT
TRBV4-1	NA	TRBJ2-5	NA	CASSQDTGRTQYF	TGCGCCAGCAGCCAAGATACAGGGCGGACCCAGTACTTC
TRBV5-1	NA	TRBJ1-1	TRBD1	CASSTGTVNTEAFF	TGCGCCAGCAGCACCGGGACAGTGAACACTGAAGCTTTCTTT
TRBV5-1	NA	TRBJ2-1	TRBD2	CASSSFSGRYESYNEQFF	TGCGCCAGCAGCTCCTTTAGCGGGAGGTATGAGTCCTACAATGAGCAGTTCTTC
TRBV6-5	NA	TRBJ2-7	NA	CASRQLGGKQYF	TGTGCCAGCAGGCAATTGGGGGGTAAGCAGTACTTC